This TCR beta chain is drawn from a study of shared clonotypes between healthy human individuals. Overall study: Each donor had three CD4 naive, three CD4 memory, two CD8 naive and one CD8 memory plate.

Splitting the CD4+ cells yielded a CD45RA+ naive subset and a CD45RA-negative memory subset. V was clipped by 6 bases and J by 1 base, with 3 bases between them. Germline V gene sequence: CDR1 LNHDA, CDR2 SQIVND (reference sequence). The CDR3 spans 12 residues. Study findings and constraints: Incomplete sequencing of sorted subsets was indicated by rarefaction despite large depth. Non-shared clonotypes were found to have lower generation probabilities than the clonotypes that were shared by all four of the sorted-subset donors.

This clone was counted a few times. The antigen is unknown. Some clones are missing from TCRdb's copy, which holds only in-frame ones; the method was immunoSEQ multiplex PCR. The sample holds under 1,100,000 clones, roughly 80% seen once. The sample taken for sequencing was memory CD4+ T cells sorted from blood. The subset is: CD45RA-negative fraction. This receptor was obtained from a man between 18 and 29 years old in good health. This chain uses TRBV19 with TRBJ2-2; D gene ambiguous. The CDR3 reads CASRENTGELFF. The DNA of the CDR3 is TGTGCCAGTAGGGAGAACACCGGGGAGCTGTTTTTT.